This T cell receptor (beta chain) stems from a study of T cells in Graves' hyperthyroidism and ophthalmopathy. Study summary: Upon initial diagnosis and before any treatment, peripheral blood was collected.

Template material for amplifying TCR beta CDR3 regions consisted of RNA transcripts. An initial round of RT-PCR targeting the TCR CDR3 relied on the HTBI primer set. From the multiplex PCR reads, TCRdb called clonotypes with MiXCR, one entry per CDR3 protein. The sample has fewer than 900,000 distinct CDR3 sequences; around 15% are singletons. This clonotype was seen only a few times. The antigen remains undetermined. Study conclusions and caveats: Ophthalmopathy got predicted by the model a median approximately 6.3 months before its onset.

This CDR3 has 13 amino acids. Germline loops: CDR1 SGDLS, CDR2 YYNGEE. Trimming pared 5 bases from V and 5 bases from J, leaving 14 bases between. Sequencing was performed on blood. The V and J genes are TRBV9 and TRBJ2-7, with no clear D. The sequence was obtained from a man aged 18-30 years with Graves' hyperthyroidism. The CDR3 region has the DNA TGTGCCAGCAGTGCTTCCTTTGGTGACGAGCAGTACTTC. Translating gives CASSASFGDEQYF.